The present TCR beta chain was sequenced within a study of T cells in localized non-small cell lung cancer. The data were produced by immunoSEQ multiplex PCR, yet TCRdb's version contains in-frame clones alone and is incomplete. Of about 9,600 clones listed, around 90% were seen once; the top ten hold 15% to 20%. This CDR3 region has 14 residues. CDR1 SGHRS and CDR2 YFSETQ come from the germline V gene. The V end lost 0 bases, the J end lost 4 bases, and 9 bases lay between the germline ends. Study-wide results and caveats: Adjacent uninvolved lung tissue had the highest T cell clonality, exceeding tumor. Greater T cell density in blood accompanied longer overall survival. Adjacent lung had a median approximately 50 of the 100 largest tumor clones. A single tumor region was sequenced, leaving heterogeneity possible.

On this clone: Antigen: not known.

The genes are TRBV5-1 and TRBJ2-3; D is unclear. This sample comprised peripheral blood, obtained before any cancer treatment. The sequence came from a male donor aged 60 or over with stage III squamous cell lung carcinoma. In nucleotides, the CDR3 is TGCGCCAGCAGCTTGGGGGCCTCCGCAGATACGCAGTATTTT. It is translated as CASSLGASADTQYF.